These 31 T cell receptor beta chains share one sample of origin, sequenced in a study of blood T cell repertoires in COVID-19. TCRdb keeps only in-frame clones here, not all; method: immunoSEQ multiplex PCR. The table has under 150,000 clones, 85% seen once. Sequenced: peripheral blood. Receptor source: a human donor in a cohort sampled during active COVID-19.

The V gene is TRBV6-6, the J gene TRBJ2-2; D unresolved. The CDR3 loop spans 15 amino acids. V lost 0 bases, J lost 1 base, and 6 bases lay in between. Germline CDR1 is MNHNY and CDR2 is SVGAGI (reference sequence). CDR3 DNA: TGTGCCAGCAGTTACTCGGCAGAGAACACCGGGGAGCTGTTTTTT. It encodes CASSYSAENTGELFF.

V and J are TRBV6-5 and TRBJ2-5, with a tentative D call TRBD1 (6 bases). This CDR3 spans 13 amino acids. Trimming removed 4 bases from V and 5 bases from J, with 11 bases in between. Germline V CDR1 and CDR2: MNHEY, SVGAGI. CDR3 loop: CASSLRGKETQYF. CDR3 sequence (DNA): TGTGCCAGCAGTTTAAGGGGGAAGGAGACCCAGTACTTC.

The chain is built from TRBV5-4 and TRBJ2-1; possible D gene TRBD2, 5 bases. V was trimmed by 6 bases and J by 1 base, leaving 11 bases between them. Germline CDR1 SGHNT, CDR2 YYREEE (reference sequence). The CDR3 sequence is 14 residues long. Here the CDR3 DNA reads TGTGCCAGCAATTGGGAGCGATCCTACAATGAGCAGTTCTTC. Its protein is CASNWERSYNEQFF.

This chain uses TRBV18 with TRBJ2-2, with D perhaps TRBD1 (6 bases). V lost 6 bases, J lost 5 bases, and 19 bases lay in between. The CDR3 has 16 amino acids. Germline V gene sequence: CDR1 KGHSH, CDR2 LQKENI. CDR3 protein: CASSPALGGQTGELFF. The CDR3 DNA is TGTGCCAGCTCCCCTGCCCTTGGGGGCCAGACCGGGGAGCTGTTTTTT.

This chain joins TRBV6-2 or TRBV6-3 and TRBJ1-5, with 8 nucleotides matching TRBD1. Germline values: CDR1 MNHEY, CDR2 SVGEGT. This CDR3 has 15 amino acids. V was clipped by 0 bases and J by 5 bases; unmatched bases: 3. CDR3 in amino acids: CASSYSQGDDQPQHF. CDR3 sequence (DNA): TGTGCCAGCAGTTACTCACAGGGGGACGATCAGCCCCAGCATTTT.

The CDR3 region has the DNA TGTGCCAGCAGCCCTCACATCAGTTCCCAGTACTTC. Translation gives CASSPHISSQYF. This rearrangement joins TRBV11-2 to TRBJ2-7; D is unclear. The CDR3 covers 12 residues. Germline CDR1 and CDR2: SGHAT and FQNNGV. V gave up 5 bases and J gave up 10 bases, with 15 bases separating them.

This clone was detected only once. V usage is TRBV5-1 and J usage is TRBJ2-1; 9 nucleotides agree with TRBD2. The germline V gene has CDR1 SGHRS and CDR2 YFSETQ. CDR3 length: 14 residues. V lost 3 bases and J lost 5; bases outside the gene matches: 3. CDR3 amino acids: CASSYGLANNEQFF. In DNA, the CDR3 is TGCGCCAGCAGCTATGGACTAGCGAACAATGAGCAGTTCTTC.

This clone came up once. The chain carries TRBV10-1 and TRBJ2-5, with 8 nucleotides matching TRBD2. CDR3 length: 14 residues. J was trimmed by 5 bases and V by 3 bases; bases with no gene match: 5. CDR1 WNHNN and CDR2 SYGVQD come from the germline V gene (reference sequence). CDR3 sequence reads: CASSENSGDETQYF. The CDR3 DNA sequence: TGCGCCAGCAGTGAAAATAGCGGGGACGAGACCCAGTACTTC.

The V and J genes are TRBV2 and TRBJ1-5; D ambiguous. Germline-derived CDR1 and CDR2 are SNHLY and FYNNEI. V shed 6 bases and J shed 6 bases, with 12 bases lying between them. The CDR3 is 13 amino acids. CDR3 sequence (DNA): TGTGCCAGCAGGGAGAATCGAGGTCAGCCCCAGCATTTT. Translation: CASRENRGQPQHF.

The V and J genes are TRBV6-2 or TRBV6-3 and TRBJ1-5, with D perhaps TRBD1 (6 bases). V lost 5 bases, J lost 0 bases, and 14 bases lay in between. The germline gives CDR1 MNHEY, CDR2 SVGEGT. CDR3 length: 16 amino acids. The CDR3 is CASSLFGTYSNQPQHF. CDR3 bases: TGTGCCAGCAGTCTGTTTGGGACATATAGCAATCAGCCCCAGCATTTT.

This chain uses TRBV6-4 with TRBJ2-2, with D hard to call. Trimming cost V 8 bases and J 5 bases, with 9 bases left between them. The CDR3 totals 12 residues. Germline V gene lookup returns CDR1 MRHNA and CDR2 SNTAGT. CDR3 in DNA: TGTGCCAGCCCCCCCCTAACCGGGGAGCTGTTTTTT. Protein product: CASPPLTGELFF.

The rearrangement uses TRBV25-1 and TRBJ1-4; tentative D call: TRBD1 (5 bases). CDR3 size: 12 residues. V lost 3 bases, J lost 7 bases, and 6 bases lay in between. CDR1 and CDR2 from the germline V gene are MGHDK and SYGVNS. The DNA of the CDR3 is TGTGCCAGCAGTGACAGGGTTGAAAAACTGTTTTTT. This gives the protein CASSDRVEKLFF. Full variable domain (missing parts from reference TRBV25-1 and TRBJ1-4): EADIYQTPRYLVIGTGKKITLECSQTMGHDKMYWYQQDPGMELHLIHYSYGVNSTEKGDLSSESTVSRIRTEHFPLTLESARPSHTSQYLCASSDRVEKLFFGSGTQLSVL.

The CDR3 coding sequence is TGTGCCAGTCGCCTAGGGACATCTCCCCAGCATTTT. Translated, it gives CASRLGTSPQHF. The genes are TRBV6-5 and TRBJ1-5, with a possible D match to TRBD1 (6 bases). V lost 9 bases and J lost 10, with 16 bases in between. The V gene's germline CDR1 is MNHEY and CDR2 SVGAGI. The CDR3 length is 12 residues.

The rearrangement uses TRBV7-3 and TRBJ2-7; no clear D. Germline assignment: CDR1 SGHTA and CDR2 FQGTGA. V lost 5 bases and J 6 bases, leaving 20 bases between the germline ends. The CDR3 is 15 amino acids. The CDR3 DNA is TGTGCCAGCAGCCCGCAGGCTGCCCCGGCGCTCGAGCAGTACTTC. Translation gives CASSPQAAPALEQYF.

This chain joins TRBV27 and TRBJ2-7, with 11 bases matching TRBD1. The ends lost 5 bases at V and 6 bases at J; junction bases unmatched: 9. This CDR3 region has 15 residues. Germline V gene sequence: CDR1 MNHEY, CDR2 SMNVEV (reference sequence). The chain's CDR3 is CASSLDRDRGIEQYF. Here the CDR3 DNA reads TGTGCCAGCAGTCTGGACCGGGACAGGGGGATCGAGCAGTACTTC.

The rearrangement links TRBV30 to TRBJ1-2, with 10 bases aligning to TRBD1. CDR1 and CDR2 (germline): GTSNPN, SVGIG (reference sequence). The V segment lost 2 bases and the J segment 8 bases; nucleotides outside the gene matches: 17. This CDR3 has 17 amino acids. DNA of the CDR3: TGTGCCTGGAGTCGGAGACCCCGACAGGGGGCTTTTTCGGGCTACACCTTC. Translating gives CAWSRRPRQGAFSGYTF.

The chain has TRBV21-1 and TRBJ2-7; the table's D call of TRBD2 was not tested on the DNA. TRBV21-1 counts as a pseudogene. The CDR3 contains 18 residues. CDR3 sequence (DNA): TGTGCCAGCAGCAAAGCGCTAGTTAGCGGGTTAGTTCACTACGAGCAGTACTTC. It codes for CASSKALVSGLVHYEQYF.

The chain links TRBV3-1 (or the pseudogene TRBV3-2) to TRBJ2-5, with 9 bases identical to TRBD1. This CDR3 comprises 16 residues. The V segment lost 7 bases and the J segment 1 base; nucleotides outside the gene matches: 10. The germline CDR1 and CDR2 sequences are LGHDT and YNNKEL (reference sequence). CDR3: CASTFTTGGGQETQYF. As DNA, the CDR3 is TGTGCCAGCACCTTTACGACAGGGGGGGGCCAAGAGACCCAGTACTTC.

This sequence joins TRBV6-5 and TRBJ2-7; possible D gene TRBD1, 6 bases. CDR3 length: 15 amino acids. V was clipped by 6 bases and J by 0 bases, with 15 bases between them. Germline CDR1 reads MNHEY; CDR2 reads SVGAGI. The CDR3 coding sequence is TGTGCCAGCAGCTCGGCAGGGGTCCCCTCCTACGAGCAGTACTTC. This encodes CASSSAGVPSYEQYF.

The chain is built from TRBV6-1 and TRBJ1-2; D is unclear. CDR1 MNHNS and CDR2 SASEGT come from the germline V gene. This CDR3 spans 15 amino acids. Trimming shortened V by 2 bases and J by 2 bases, and 12 bases separated the two germline ends. The CDR3 spells CASSENSLPNYGYTF. DNA for the CDR3: TGTGCCAGCAGTGAAAACAGCCTCCCGAACTATGGCTACACCTTC.

Notes on this clone: At one end the junction does not follow the germline gene, possibly because of a read error. This chain connects TRBV20-1 to TRBJ1-2; D uncertain. The CDR3 loop spans 11 amino acids. Per germline, CDR1 DFQATT and CDR2 SNEGSKA (reference sequence). CDR3 DNA: TGCAGTGCTATCGGCAACAGTGGCTGCACCTTC. Translated: CSAIGNSGCTF.

V is TRBV11-2 and J is TRBJ2-5; a weak D match, TRBD2 (6 bases). This CDR3 has 18 amino acids. Trimming pared 1 base from V and 4 bases from J, leaving 22 bases between. In germline, CDR1 is SGHAT, CDR2 FQNNGV. The CDR3 region is CASSLGGVVRAGGETQYF. The DNA of the CDR3 is TGTGCCAGCAGCTTAGGTGGGGTGGTGCGGGCCGGGGGAGAGACCCAGTACTTC.

J is TRBJ1-3 and V is TRBV11-2; D not resolved. There are 14 residues in the CDR3. Trimming took off 7 bases at V and 0 bases at J, with 10 bases between the two ends. Germline-derived CDR1 and CDR2 are SGHAT and FQNNGV. The CDR3, as DNA: TGTGCCAGCACAAACGGAGGCTCTGGAAACACCATATATTTT. Translation: CASTNGGSGNTIYF.

The rearrangement uses TRBV5-4 and TRBJ2-7; 11 bases map to TRBD1. This CDR3 contains 16 residues. Trimming at V came to 1 base and at J to 7 bases, leaving 10 bases not matched to a gene. Germline V gene data show CDR1 as SGHNT and CDR2 as YYREEE (reference sequence). For the CDR3, the DNA is TGTGCCAGCAGCTTGTGGGGGACAGGGGGGATAGCGGAGCAGTACTTC. Its protein is CASSLWGTGGIAEQYF.

V and J are TRBV4-1 and TRBJ1-3; no clear D. Germline CDR1 is MGHRA and CDR2 is YSYEKL. This CDR3 is built from 15 residues. V lost 0 bases and J 4 bases, leaving 10 bases between the germline ends. CDR3 in DNA: TGCGCCAGCAGCCAAGACCCGGGGTCAGGAAACACCATATATTTT. Protein: CASSQDPGSGNTIYF.

CDR3 protein: CASSPRLAGAANYGYTF. CDR3 DNA sequence: TGTGCCAGCAGCCCTAGGTTGGCGGGGGCAGCTAACTATGGCTACACCTTC. V is TRBV7-9 and J is TRBJ1-2; tentative D call: TRBD1 (6 bases). The CDR3 consists of 17 residues. The V gene lost 5 bases and the J gene lost 0 bases, with 19 bases spanning the gap. From germline, CDR1 is SEHNR and CDR2 FQNEAQ (reference sequence).

The rearrangement joins TRBV24-1 to TRBJ1-2, with a possible D match to TRBD1 (5 bases). The germline V gene encodes CDR1 KGHDR and CDR2 SFDVKD. This CDR3 contains 12 residues. The V and J ends lost 9 bases and 5 bases respectively, with 12 bases between them. The DNA of the CDR3 is TGTGCCACCCTCGACAGCGTGTATGGCTACACCTTC. Translating it yields CATLDSVYGYTF.

The rearrangement uses TRBV30 and TRBJ1-2, with D perhaps TRBD1 (6 bases). Trimming removed 3 bases at V and 5 bases at J, with 13 bases between. The CDR3 runs 13 residues. Germline CDR1 is GTSNPN and CDR2 is SVGIG (reference sequence). CDR3 bases: TGTGCCTGGAGCCAACGAGGGGGATATGGCTACACCTTC. Protein sequence: CAWSQRGGYGYTF.

The chain recombines TRBV19 with TRBJ2-3; TRBD2 is a possible D gene (7 bases). The CDR3 sequence is 17 residues long. The germline CDR1 and CDR2 sequences are LNHDA and SQIVND (reference sequence). V dropped 1 base and J dropped 0 bases, with 14 bases sitting between them. The CDR3 protein is CASSIGRGGSSTDTQYF. CDR3 DNA: TGTGCCAGTAGTATAGGTCGCGGGGGCTCTAGCACAGATACGCAGTATTTT.

The CDR3 DNA sequence: TGTGCCAGTAGTTTTGGGGGGGGAAGTGATGGCTACACCTTC. Its protein product is CASSFGGGSDGYTF. The chain uses TRBV19 and TRBJ1-2; tentatively, D is TRBD1 (5 bases). Germline values: CDR1 LNHDA, CDR2 SQIVND (reference sequence). The CDR3 is 14 amino acids. V gave up 5 bases and J gave up 6 bases, with 16 bases separating them.

This clone was found once. The genes are TRBV11-2 and TRBJ2-5, with 10 nucleotides matching TRBD2. V trimming: 5 bases; J trimming: 3 bases; junction bases outside the gene matches: 12. CDR1 and CDR2 (germline): SGHAT, FQNNGV. This CDR3 is built from 17 residues. The CDR3 coding sequence is TGTGCCAGCAGCCGGACGTTGGCTAGCGGGGGAAAAGAGACCCAGTACTTC. As protein: CASSRTLASGGKETQYF.